This TCR beta chain was recovered during a study of blood T cell repertoires in COVID-19. Individuals aged about 18 to 89 years were recruited from 20 to 25 US areas. In assigning cohorts, the study relied on participant-reported clinical history. Assay: immunoSEQ multiplex PCR; the TCRdb copy retains only in-frame clones and omits some. The table shows 350,000 to 400,000 clones, with 80% to 90% occurring only once. The receptor's source is a man aged 18 to 29 who had recovered from COVID-19. Source material: PBMCs or T cells enriched from blood (not recorded which).

The DNA of the CDR3 is TGTGCCAGCAGTGGACACCGGAGGACAGGTACCACCTACGCTGGAGAGCAGTACTTC. It is translated as CASSGHRRTGTTYAGEQYF. The rearrangement uses TRBV6-1 and TRBJ2-7; TRBD1 matches at 7 bases. CDR3 length equals 19 residues. J gave up 7 bases and V 4 bases, and 25 bases lay outside the gene matches. Germline V lookup: CDR1 MNHNS, CDR2 SASEGT.